What follows is one T cell receptor beta chain and its context. In the absence of a count, this clonotype is rated medium-sized (0.01 to 0.1%) from its frequency. Which antigen it targets is not known. The data originate from a study of GPR56 and killer-like receptors on CD4 memory cells (dated by TCRdb to between 2017 and 2020). Regarding the study in general: It was proposed in the study that human CD4+ memory T-cell differentiation and cytokine production potential are marked by progressive acquisition of KLRB1, KLRG1, GPR56 and then KLRF1. Healthy blood donors in the study were described as age-matched to the liver disease patients, whose median age was roughly 71 years.

Including the terminal cysteine and phenylalanine, the CDR3 comprises 15 residues. No DNA is listed. The germline V gene (reference sequence) supplies CDR1 DFQATT and CDR2 SNEGSKA. Before TCRbeta sequencing, fluorescence-activated cell sorting was used to enrich five KLR/GPR56-defined CD4+ populations. TCRbeta repertoires of five CD4+ T-cell subsets defined by KLRB1, KLRG1, GPR56 and KLRF1 expression were sequenced to test a linear memory differentiation pathway. TCR-sequenced cells came from peripheral blood of healthy control individuals, reported as five donors in the TCRbeta analysis figure. The researchers collected heparinized peripheral blood and processed every sample within one hour of retrieval. Blood was diluted 1:2 in PBS, and peripheral blood mononuclear cells were then isolated from the diluted blood at room temperature by Biocoll density gradient centrifugation. Before flow sorting, CD4+ T cells were enriched from freshly isolated PBMCs by magnetic sorting with anti-CD4 MicroBeads. A BD FACSAria II was used to sort CD4+ T cells, enriched from the PBMCs of healthy donors, according to marker expression. Surface staining used anti-KLRB1 clone 191B8, anti-KLRF1 clone 4A4.D10 and anti-KLRG1 clone REA261 antibodies from Miltenyi Biotec.

Sequencing took place on an Illumina HiSeq 2500. The recombined TCRbeta locus was amplified by a previously published PCR protocol to build sequencing libraries. On the study's bioinformatics: Any read whose average quality score fell below 30 was discarded, and IMSEQ was used to process the reads that remained. Each clonotype was defined by Vbeta gene, Jbeta gene and CDR3 amino acid sequence. The Morisita-Horn index, computed on the top 100 expanded clones, was used to measure repertoire overlap between populations. Renyi diversity profiles calculated on the top 100 expanded clones were used to evaluate clonal diversity. After reprocessing by TCRdb, each CDR3 protein sequence is one entry, and no DNA is given. These V and J calls derive from TCRdb rather than the authors' analysis. This sample's records show some 1,000 distinct CDR3 sequences. The ten largest clones represent 17% of the sample. Results the study describes overall, beyond this receptor: Clonal frequency was low in the marker-negative population and rose progressively along the proposed pathway, while TCRbeta diversity fell correspondingly. The clones that dominated late populations 4 and 5 were also present in early populations 1 and 2, and the authors interpreted this finding as evidence for linear differentiation. Rather than covering full repertoires, the diversity and similarity analyses were limited to the 100 most expanded clones in each population. Overlap of TCR repertoires was especially pronounced between late populations 4 and 5, and partly extended to population 3.

The rearrangement joined TRBV20-1 to TRBJ2-1; TCRdb selects TRBD1, and the lack of DNA leaves this call unchecked. The specimen was memory CD4+ T cells from blood. The TCR comes from a human donor in good health. The CDR3 reads as follows: CSARDSGTGTNEQFF.